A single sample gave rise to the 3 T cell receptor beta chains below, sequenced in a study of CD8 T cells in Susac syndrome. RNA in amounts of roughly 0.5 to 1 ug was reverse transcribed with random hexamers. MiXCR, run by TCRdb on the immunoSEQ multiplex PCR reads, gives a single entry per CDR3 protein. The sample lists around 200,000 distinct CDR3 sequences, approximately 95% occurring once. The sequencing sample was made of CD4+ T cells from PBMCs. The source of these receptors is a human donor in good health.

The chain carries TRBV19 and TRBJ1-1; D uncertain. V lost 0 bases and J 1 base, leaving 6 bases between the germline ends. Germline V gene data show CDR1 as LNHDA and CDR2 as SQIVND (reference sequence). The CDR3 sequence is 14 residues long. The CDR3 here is CASSIDAGNTEAFF. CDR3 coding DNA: TGTGCCAGTAGTATAGATGCGGGGAACACTGAAGCTTTCTTT.

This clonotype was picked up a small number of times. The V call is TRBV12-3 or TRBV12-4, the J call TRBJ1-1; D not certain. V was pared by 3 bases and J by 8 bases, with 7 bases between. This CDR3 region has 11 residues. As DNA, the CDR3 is TGTGCCAGCAGTTTGCGGGGAGAAGCTTTCTTT. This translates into CASSLRGEAFF.

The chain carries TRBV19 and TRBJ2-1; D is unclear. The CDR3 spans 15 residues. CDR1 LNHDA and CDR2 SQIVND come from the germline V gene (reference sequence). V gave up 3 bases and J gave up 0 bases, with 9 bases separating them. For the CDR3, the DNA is TGTGCCAGTAGTATCGACGGGCTCTCCTACAATGAGCAGTTCTTC. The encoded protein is CASSIDGLSYNEQFF.